One and the same sample provided the 11 T cell receptor beta chains below, sequenced in a study of shared clonotypes between healthy human individuals. Measured with immunoSEQ multiplex PCR; TCRdb has only the in-frame clones, and not every one. The table has approximately 980,000 clones, around three quarters seen once. Sequencing used memory CD4+ T cells sorted from blood. The subset: CD45RA-negative fraction. The receptors were gathered from a man in his late teens or twenties in good health.

J is TRBJ1-5 and V is TRBV6-1, with D uncertain. V was trimmed by 7 bases and J by 0 bases, leaving 7 bases between them. Germline CDR1 is MNHNS and CDR2 is SASEGT. This CDR3 comprises 13 residues. The CDR3 DNA is TGTGCCAGCACCCCCAATAGCAATCAGCCCCAGCATTTT. Protein product: CASTPNSNQPQHF.

This clone was detected only a few times. V and J are TRBV9 and TRBJ2-2; D may be TRBD1 or TRBD2 (5 bases each). The germline gives CDR1 SGDLS, CDR2 YYNGEE. This CDR3 is 14 amino acids long. V was shortened by 5 bases and J by 6 bases, with 14 bases between the two germline ends. The CDR3 protein is CASRRDLPAGELFF. Here the CDR3 DNA reads TGTGCCAGCAGGAGGGACCTCCCCGCCGGGGAGCTGTTTTTT.

This clone has ten or more counts. This specimen includes other DNA sequences encoding the same CDR3. The chain uses TRBV7-2 and TRBJ1-2; the D gene is possibly TRBD1 (5 bases). CDR1 is SGHTA and CDR2 is FQGNSA in the germline V gene. Trimming left V 1 base short and J 4 bases short, with 10 bases between. This CDR3 is built from 14 residues. CDR3 amino acids: CASSLGEGPYGYTF. The CDR3 DNA follows: TGTGCCAGCAGCTTAGGCGAGGGGCCCTATGGCTACACCTTC.

Turning to this clone: With a much larger clone just one base away, this may be a read error. Other DNA sequences in this sample translate to the same CDR3. The chain joins TRBV11-2 to TRBJ1-1; D may be TRBD1 (6 bases). CDR3 length: 13 residues. Germline loops: CDR1 SGHAT, CDR2 FQNNGV. Trimming removed 5 bases at V and 1 base at J, with 8 bases between. CDR3 residues: CASSLDRNTEAFF. The CDR3 DNA is TGTGCCAGCAGCCTGGACAGGAACACTGAAGCTTTCTTT.

The CDR3, as DNA: TGCGCCAGCTCGCAGGGAATCACTGGAAACACCATATATTTT. It is translated as CASSQGITGNTIYF. This rearrangement joins TRBV10-2 to TRBJ1-3; the D gene is possibly TRBD1 (5 bases). The CDR3 has 14 amino acids. The V gene's germline CDR1 is WSHSY and CDR2 SAAADI. V was pared by 8 bases and J by 2 bases, with 13 bases between.

The chain combines TRBV27 with TRBJ2-3; D might be TRBD2 (6 bases). CDR3 size: 15 residues. Looked up from germline, CDR1 is MNHEY and CDR2 is SMNVEV (reference sequence). V lost 5 bases, J lost 4 bases, and 16 bases lay in between. The CDR3 coding sequence is TGTGCCAGCAGTCCTCTAGCGAAGGTTGCAGATACGCAGTATTTT. This gives the protein CASSPLAKVADTQYF.

The J gene is TRBJ2-7, the V gene TRBV18; TRBD1 aligns across 9 bases. Germline CDR1 and CDR2: KGHSH and LQKENI. The V gene end was trimmed by 2 bases and the J gene end by 5 bases; junction bases not matched to a gene: 7. This CDR3 has 15 amino acids. DNA of the CDR3: TGTGCCAGCTCACCATCAGGACAGGGGACCGACGAGCAGTACTTC. Its protein is CASSPSGQGTDEQYF.

A remark on this clone: This sequence is one base from a far larger clone and is likely a read error. This chain joins TRBV29-1 and TRBJ1-1; weak D call: TRBD1 (6 bases). There are 12 residues in the CDR3. Looked up from germline, CDR1 is SQVTM and CDR2 is ANQGSEA. CDR3 bases: TGCAACGCCCAACAGGGTAACACTGAAGCTTTCTTT. Translating it yields CNAQQGNTEAFF.

Only one count was recorded for this clone. This chain links TRBV18 with TRBJ2-3; perhaps TRBD2 as D (6 bases). This CDR3 has 18 residues. The V end lost 6 bases, the J end lost 6 bases, and 28 bases lay between the germline ends. Germline CDR1 KGHSH, CDR2 LQKENI. The CDR3 spells CASSNSLLDGASGDTQYF. The CDR3 nucleotides are TGTGCCAGCTCCAACAGCCTTCTTGATGGGGCCAGCGGGGATACGCAGTATTTT.

CDR3 sequence: CAISGDRSSSGNTIYF. CDR3 nucleotide sequence: TGTGCCATCAGTGGGGACAGGTCCAGCTCTGGAAACACCATATATTTT. The chain uses TRBV10-3 and TRBJ1-3, with 8 nucleotides matching TRBD1. Trimming cost V 4 bases and J 0 bases; bases outside gene matches: 5. The CDR3 totals 16 residues. Germline V CDR1 and CDR2: ENHRY, SYGVKD.

The chain carries TRBV7-3 and TRBJ1-6; D is ambiguous. This CDR3 is 15 amino acids long. CDR1 and CDR2 from the germline V gene are SGHTA and FQGTGA. The V end was cut by 2 bases, the J end by 7 bases, with 12 bases between. CDR3 bases: TGTGCCAGCAGCTTAGAGGCGACGGCCAATTCACCCCTCCACTTT. It specifies CASSLEATANSPLHF.